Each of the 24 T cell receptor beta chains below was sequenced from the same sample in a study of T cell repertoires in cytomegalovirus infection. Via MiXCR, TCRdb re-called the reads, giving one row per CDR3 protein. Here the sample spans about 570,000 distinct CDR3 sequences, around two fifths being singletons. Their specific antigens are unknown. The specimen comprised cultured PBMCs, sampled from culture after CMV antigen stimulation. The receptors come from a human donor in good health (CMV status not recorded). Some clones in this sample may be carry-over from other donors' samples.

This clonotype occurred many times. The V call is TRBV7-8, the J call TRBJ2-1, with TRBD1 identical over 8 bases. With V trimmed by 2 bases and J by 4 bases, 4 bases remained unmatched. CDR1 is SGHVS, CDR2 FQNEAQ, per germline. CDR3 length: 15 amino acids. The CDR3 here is CASSLRQGYYNEQFF. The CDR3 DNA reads TGTGCCAGCAGCTTACGACAGGGGTATTACAATGAGCAGTTCTTC. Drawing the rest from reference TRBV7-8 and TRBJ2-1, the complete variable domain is GAGVSQSPRYKVAKRGQDVALRCDPISGHVSLFWYQQALGQGPEFLTYFQNEAQLDKSGLPSDRFFAERPEGSVSTLKIQRTQQEDSAVYLCASSLRQGYYNEQFFGPGTRLTVL.

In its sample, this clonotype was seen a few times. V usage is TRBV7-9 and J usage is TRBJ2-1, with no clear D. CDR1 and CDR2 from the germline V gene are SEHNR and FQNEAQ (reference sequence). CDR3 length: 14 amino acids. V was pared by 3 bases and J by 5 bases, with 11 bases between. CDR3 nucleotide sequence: TGTGCCAGCAGCTTTTGGACGGGTCACAATGAGCAGTTCTTC. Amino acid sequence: CASSFWTGHNEQFF. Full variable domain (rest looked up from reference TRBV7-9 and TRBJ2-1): DTGVSQNPRHKITKRGQNVTFRCDPISEHNRLYWYRQTLGQGPEFLTYFQNEAQLEKSRLLSDRFSAERPKGSFSTLEIQRTEQGDSAMYLCASSFWTGHNEQFFGPGTRLTVL.

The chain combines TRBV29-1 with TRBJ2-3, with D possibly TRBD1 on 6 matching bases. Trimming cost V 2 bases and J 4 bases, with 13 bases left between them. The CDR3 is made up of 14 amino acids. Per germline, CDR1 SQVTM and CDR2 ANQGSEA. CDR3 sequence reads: CSVERGRGADTQYF. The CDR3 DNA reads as TGCAGCGTTGAAAGGGGGAGAGGGGCAGATACGCAGTATTTT.

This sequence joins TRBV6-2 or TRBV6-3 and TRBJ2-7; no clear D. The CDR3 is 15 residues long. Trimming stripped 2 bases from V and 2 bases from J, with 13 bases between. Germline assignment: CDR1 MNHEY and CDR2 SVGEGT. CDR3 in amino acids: CASSYSWQKPYEQYF. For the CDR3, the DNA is TGTGCCAGCAGTTACAGCTGGCAGAAGCCCTACGAGCAGTACTTC.

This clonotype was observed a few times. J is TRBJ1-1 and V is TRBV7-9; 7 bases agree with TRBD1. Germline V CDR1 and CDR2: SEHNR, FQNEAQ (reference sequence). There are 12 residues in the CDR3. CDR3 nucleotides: TGTGCTGGGTCACGACAGGGAACTGAAGCTTTCTTT. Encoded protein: CAGSRQGTEAFF.

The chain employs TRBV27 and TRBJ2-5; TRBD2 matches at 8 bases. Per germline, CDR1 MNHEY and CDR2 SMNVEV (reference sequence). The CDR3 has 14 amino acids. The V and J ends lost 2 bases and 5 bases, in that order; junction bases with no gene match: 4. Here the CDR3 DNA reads TGTGCCAGCAGTTTAAATGGCGGGAGGGAGACCCAGTACTTC. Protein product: CASSLNGGRETQYF.

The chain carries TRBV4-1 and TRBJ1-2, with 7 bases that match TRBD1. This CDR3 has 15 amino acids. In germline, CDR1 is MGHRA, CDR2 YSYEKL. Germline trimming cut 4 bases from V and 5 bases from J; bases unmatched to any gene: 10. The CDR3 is CASSLRTGLGYGYTF. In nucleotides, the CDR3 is TGCGCCAGCAGCCTCCGGACAGGACTGGGGTATGGCTACACCTTC.

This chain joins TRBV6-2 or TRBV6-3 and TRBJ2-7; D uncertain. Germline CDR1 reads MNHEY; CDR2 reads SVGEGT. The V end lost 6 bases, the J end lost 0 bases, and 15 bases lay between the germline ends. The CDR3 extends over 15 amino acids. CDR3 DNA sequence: TGTGCCAGCAGCTCGGGTCCATTCTTCTCCTACGAGCAGTACTTC. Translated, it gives CASSSGPFFSYEQYF.

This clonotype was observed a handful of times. CDR3: CASSSWRFPNTEAFF. CDR3 nucleotides: TGTGCCAGCAGCTCCTGGAGGTTTCCGAACACTGAAGCTTTCTTT. The chain has TRBV7-8 and TRBJ1-1, with unresolved D. CDR1 is SGHVS, CDR2 FQNEAQ, per germline. Trimming took 4 bases from V and 1 from J, leaving 13 bases between them. CDR3 length equals 15 residues. Full variable domain (remainder filled in from reference TRBV7-8 and TRBJ1-1): GAGVSQSPRYKVAKRGQDVALRCDPISGHVSLFWYQQALGQGPEFLTYFQNEAQLDKSGLPSDRFFAERPEGSVSTLKIQRTQQEDSAVYLCASSSWRFPNTEAFFGQGTRLTVV.

CDR3 sequence (DNA): TGTGCCAGCAGCCATTGGACAGGGGAGACTGAAGCTTTCTTT. It codes for CASSHWTGETEAFF. The chain is built from TRBV14 and TRBJ1-1; 9 bases agree with TRBD1. V lost 3 bases to trimming and J lost 5 bases; unmatched junction nucleotides: 4. This CDR3 has 14 amino acids. CDR1 and CDR2 from the germline V gene are SGHDN and FVKESK. The full variable domain, its missing parts supplied by reference TRBV14 and TRBJ1-1, is EAGVTQFPSHSVIEKGQTVTLRCDPISGHDNLYWYRRVMGKEIKFLLHFVKESKQDESGMPNNRFLAERTGGTYSTLKVQPAELEDSGVYFCASSHWTGETEAFFGQGTRLTVV.

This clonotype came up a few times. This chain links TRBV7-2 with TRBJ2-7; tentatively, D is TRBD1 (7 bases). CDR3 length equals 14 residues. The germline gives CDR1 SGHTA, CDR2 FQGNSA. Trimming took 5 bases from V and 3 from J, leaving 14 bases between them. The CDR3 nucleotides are TGTGCCAGCAGCCGCGGGGACAGCCACTACGAGCAGTACTTC. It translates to CASSRGDSHYEQYF. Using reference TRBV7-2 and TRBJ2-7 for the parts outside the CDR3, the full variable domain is GAGVSQSPSNKVTEKGKDVELRCDPISGHTALYWYRQSLGQGLEFLIYFQGNSAPDKSGLPSDRFSAERTGGSVSTLTIQRTQQEDSAVYLCASSRGDSHYEQYFGPGTRLTVT.

The CDR3 DNA is TGCAGCGTAGGGGGCAGTGAGCAGTTCTTC. Protein product: CSVGGSEQFF. The chain links TRBV29-1 to TRBJ2-1, with 7 nucleotides matching TRBD1. V lost 6 bases to trimming and J lost 9 bases; unmatched junction nucleotides: 2. The CDR3 has 10 residues. Germline V CDR1 and CDR2: SQVTM, ANQGSEA.

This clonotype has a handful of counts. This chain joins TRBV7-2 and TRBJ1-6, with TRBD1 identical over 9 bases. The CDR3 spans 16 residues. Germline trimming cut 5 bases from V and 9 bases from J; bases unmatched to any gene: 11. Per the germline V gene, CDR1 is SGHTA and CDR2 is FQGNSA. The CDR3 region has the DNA TGTGCCAGCAGCCAATACCGGACAGGGGTCGGTTCACCCCTCCACTTT. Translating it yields CASSQYRTGVGSPLHF. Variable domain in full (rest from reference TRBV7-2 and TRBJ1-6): GAGVSQSPSNKVTEKGKDVELRCDPISGHTALYWYRQSLGQGLEFLIYFQGNSAPDKSGLPSDRFSAERTGGSVSTLTIQRTQQEDSAVYLCASSQYRTGVGSPLHFGNGTRLTVT.

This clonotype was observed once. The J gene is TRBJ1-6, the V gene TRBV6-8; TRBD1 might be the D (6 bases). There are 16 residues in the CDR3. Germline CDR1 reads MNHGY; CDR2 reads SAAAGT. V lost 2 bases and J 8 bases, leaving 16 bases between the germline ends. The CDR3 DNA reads TGTGCCAGCAGTTACCTCGCGGGTTCAGGGGATTCACCCCTCCACTTT. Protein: CASSYLAGSGDSPLHF.

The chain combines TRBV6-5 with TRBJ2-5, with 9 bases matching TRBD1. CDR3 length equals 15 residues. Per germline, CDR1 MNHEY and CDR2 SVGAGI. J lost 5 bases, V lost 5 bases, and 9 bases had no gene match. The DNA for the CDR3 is TGTGCCAGCAGTGATCCGACAGGGGGTAGGGAGACCCAGTACTTC. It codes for CASSDPTGGRETQYF.

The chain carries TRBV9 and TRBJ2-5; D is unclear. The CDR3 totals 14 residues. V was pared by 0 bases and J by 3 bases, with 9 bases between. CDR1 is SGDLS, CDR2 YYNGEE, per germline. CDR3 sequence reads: CASSVGGNEETQYF. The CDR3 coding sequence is TGTGCCAGCAGCGTAGGGGGAAATGAAGAGACCCAGTACTTC.

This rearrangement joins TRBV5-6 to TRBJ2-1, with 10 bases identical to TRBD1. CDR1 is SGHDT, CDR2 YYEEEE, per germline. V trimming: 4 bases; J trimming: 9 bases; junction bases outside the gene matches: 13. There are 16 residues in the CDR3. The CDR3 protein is CASSNLRDRGLGEQFF. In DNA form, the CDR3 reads TGTGCCAGCAGCAACTTAAGGGACAGGGGTCTTGGTGAGCAGTTCTTC.

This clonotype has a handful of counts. CDR3: CASGGYSPGAGELFF. DNA of the CDR3: TGTGCCAGCGGGGGCTATAGTCCCGGCGCCGGGGAGCTGTTTTTT. V is TRBV2 and J is TRBJ2-2; a possible D gene is TRBD1 (6 bases). Deletions cut 8 bases from V and 6 bases from J, with 19 bases between. Germline loops: CDR1 SNHLY, CDR2 FYNNEI. The CDR3 consists of 15 residues.

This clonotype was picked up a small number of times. CDR3 region: CASKTGGGLTEAFF. DNA of the CDR3: TGTGCCAGCAAGACAGGGGGCGGACTCACTGAAGCTTTCTTT. The V and J genes are TRBV7-2 and TRBJ1-1; 10 bases match TRBD1. The CDR3 has 14 residues. V gave up 7 bases and J gave up 4 bases; unmatched junction bases: 6. CDR1 and CDR2 from the germline V gene are SGHTA and FQGNSA.

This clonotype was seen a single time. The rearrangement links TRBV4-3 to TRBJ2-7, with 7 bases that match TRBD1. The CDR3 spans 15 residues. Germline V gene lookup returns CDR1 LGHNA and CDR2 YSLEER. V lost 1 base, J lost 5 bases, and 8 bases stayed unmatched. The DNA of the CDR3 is TGCGCCAGCAGCCAAGTCGGGACAGATATCCACGAGCAGTACTTC. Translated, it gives CASSQVGTDIHEQYF.

CDR3 in DNA: TGTGCCAGCAGCTTAGGACTAGCGGGAGTTTTAGCCTACGAGCAGTACTTC. It translates to CASSLGLAGVLAYEQYF. V is TRBV7-2 and J is TRBJ2-7; 12 bases agree with TRBD2. Per germline, CDR1 SGHTA and CDR2 FQGNSA. V lost 1 base and J lost 2; bases outside the gene matches: 6. This CDR3 spans 17 amino acids.

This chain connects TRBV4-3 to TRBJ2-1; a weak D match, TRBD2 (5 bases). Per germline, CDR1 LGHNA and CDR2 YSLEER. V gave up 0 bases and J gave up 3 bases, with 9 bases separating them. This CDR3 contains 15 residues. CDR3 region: CASSQDTSDYNEQFF. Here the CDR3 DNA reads TGCGCCAGCAGCCAAGATACTAGTGACTACAATGAGCAGTTCTTC.

The CDR3 loop is CASATPPGQPRLGEDEQFF. Here the CDR3 DNA reads TGTGCCAGCGCGACCCCTCCGGGACAGCCCCGCCTAGGTGAGGATGAGCAGTTCTTC. J is TRBJ2-1 and V is TRBV6-9, with 7 bases fitting TRBD1. After removal of 8 bases from V and 8 bases from J, the junction contained 27 bases not matched to a gene. Germline CDR1 is MNHGY and CDR2 is SVAAGI. This CDR3 has 19 residues.

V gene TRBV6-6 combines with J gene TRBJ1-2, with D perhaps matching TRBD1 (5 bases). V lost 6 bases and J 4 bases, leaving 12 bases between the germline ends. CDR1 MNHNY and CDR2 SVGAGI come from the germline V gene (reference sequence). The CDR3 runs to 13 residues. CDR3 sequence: CASSGTGPYGYTF. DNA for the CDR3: TGTGCCAGCAGCGGTACGGGACCCTATGGCTACACCTTC.